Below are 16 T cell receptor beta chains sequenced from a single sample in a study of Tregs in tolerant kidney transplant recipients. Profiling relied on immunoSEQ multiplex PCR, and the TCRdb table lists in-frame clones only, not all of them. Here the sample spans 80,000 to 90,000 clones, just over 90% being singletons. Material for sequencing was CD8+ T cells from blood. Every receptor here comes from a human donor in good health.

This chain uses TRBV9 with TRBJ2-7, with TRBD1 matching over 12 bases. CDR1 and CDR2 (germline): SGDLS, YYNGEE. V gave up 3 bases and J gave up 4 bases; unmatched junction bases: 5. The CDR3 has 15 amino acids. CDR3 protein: CASSAGTGGAYEQYF. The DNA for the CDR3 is TGTGCCAGCAGCGCTGGGACAGGGGGCGCGTACGAGCAGTACTTC.

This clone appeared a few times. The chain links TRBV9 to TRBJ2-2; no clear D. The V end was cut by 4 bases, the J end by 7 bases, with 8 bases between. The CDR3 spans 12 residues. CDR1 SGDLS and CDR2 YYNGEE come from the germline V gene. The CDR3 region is CASSPGNGELFF. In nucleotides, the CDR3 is TGTGCCAGCAGCCCGGGCAACGGGGAGCTGTTTTTT.

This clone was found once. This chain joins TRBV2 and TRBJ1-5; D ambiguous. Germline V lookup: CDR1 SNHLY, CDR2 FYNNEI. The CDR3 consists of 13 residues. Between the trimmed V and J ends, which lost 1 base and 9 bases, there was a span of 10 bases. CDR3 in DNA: TGTGCCAGCAGTGAAGACAGCCGGGGGCCCCAGCATTTT. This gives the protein CASSEDSRGPQHF.

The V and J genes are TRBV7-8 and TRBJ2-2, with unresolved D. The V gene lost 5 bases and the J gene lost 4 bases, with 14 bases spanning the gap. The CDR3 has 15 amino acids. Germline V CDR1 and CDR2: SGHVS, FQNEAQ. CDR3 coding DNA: TGTGCCAGCAGCCCCCATAGTGAGACCACCGGGGAGCTGTTTTTT. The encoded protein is CASSPHSETTGELFF.

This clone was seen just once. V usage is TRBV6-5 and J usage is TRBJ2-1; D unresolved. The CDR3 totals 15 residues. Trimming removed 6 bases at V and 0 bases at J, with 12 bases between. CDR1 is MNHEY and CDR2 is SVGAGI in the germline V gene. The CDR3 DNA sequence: TGTGCCAGCAGCAGTCAGGTGAGCTCCTACAATGAGCAGTTCTTC. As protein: CASSSQVSSYNEQFF.

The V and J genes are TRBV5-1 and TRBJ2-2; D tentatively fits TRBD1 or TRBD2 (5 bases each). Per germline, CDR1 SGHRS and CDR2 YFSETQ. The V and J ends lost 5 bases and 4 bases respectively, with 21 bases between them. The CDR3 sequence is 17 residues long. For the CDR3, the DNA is TGCGCCAGCAGTCAAAGCCCCCGGGGCCTCCTCACCGGGGAGCTGTTTTTT. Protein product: CASSQSPRGLLTGELFF.

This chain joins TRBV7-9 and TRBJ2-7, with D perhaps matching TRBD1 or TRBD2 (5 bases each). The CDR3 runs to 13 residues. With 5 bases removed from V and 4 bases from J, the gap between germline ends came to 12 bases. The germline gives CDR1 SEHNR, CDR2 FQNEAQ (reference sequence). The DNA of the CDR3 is TGTGCCAGCAGCCCCTGGGGGAGATACGAGCAGTACTTC. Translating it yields CASSPWGRYEQYF.

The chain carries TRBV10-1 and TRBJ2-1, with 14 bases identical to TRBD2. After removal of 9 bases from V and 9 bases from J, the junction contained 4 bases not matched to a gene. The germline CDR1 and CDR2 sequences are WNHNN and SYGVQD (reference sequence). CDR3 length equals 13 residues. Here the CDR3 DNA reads TGCGCCAGGGGAGGGACTAGCGGGGGTGAGCAGTTCTTC. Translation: CARGGTSGGEQFF.

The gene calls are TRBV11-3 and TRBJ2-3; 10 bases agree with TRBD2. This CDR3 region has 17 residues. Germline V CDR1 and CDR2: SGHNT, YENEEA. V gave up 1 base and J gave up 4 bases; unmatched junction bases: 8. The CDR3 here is CASSLGEKRGGPDTQYF. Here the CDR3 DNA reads TGTGCCAGCAGCTTAGGAGAGAAGCGGGGGGGTCCAGATACGCAGTATTTT.

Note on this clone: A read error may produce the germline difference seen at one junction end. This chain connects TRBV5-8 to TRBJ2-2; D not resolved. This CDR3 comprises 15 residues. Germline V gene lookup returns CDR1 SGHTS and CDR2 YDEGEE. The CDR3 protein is CASSVEGFGTRELFF. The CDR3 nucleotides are TGTGCCAGCAGCGTAGAAGGGTTCGGCACCAGGGAGCTGTTTTTT.

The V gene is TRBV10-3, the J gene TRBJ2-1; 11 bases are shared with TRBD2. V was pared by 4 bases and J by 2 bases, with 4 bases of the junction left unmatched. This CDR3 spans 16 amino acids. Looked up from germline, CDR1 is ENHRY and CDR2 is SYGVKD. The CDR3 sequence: CAISAGLAGAYNEQFF. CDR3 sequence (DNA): TGTGCCATCAGTGCCGGACTAGCGGGTGCCTACAATGAGCAGTTCTTC.

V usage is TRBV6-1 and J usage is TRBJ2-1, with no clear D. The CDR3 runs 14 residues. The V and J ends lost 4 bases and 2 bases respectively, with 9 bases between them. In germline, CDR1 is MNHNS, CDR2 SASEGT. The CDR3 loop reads CASSGLGTYNEQFF. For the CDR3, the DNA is TGTGCCAGCAGTGGGCTAGGTACCTACAATGAGCAGTTCTTC.

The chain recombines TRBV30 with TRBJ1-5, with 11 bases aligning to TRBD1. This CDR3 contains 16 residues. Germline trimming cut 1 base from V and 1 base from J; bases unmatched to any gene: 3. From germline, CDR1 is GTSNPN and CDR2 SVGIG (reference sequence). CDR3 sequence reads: CAWSGDRGGSNQPQHF. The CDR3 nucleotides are TGTGCCTGGAGTGGGGACAGGGGGGGGAGCAATCAGCCCCAGCATTTT.

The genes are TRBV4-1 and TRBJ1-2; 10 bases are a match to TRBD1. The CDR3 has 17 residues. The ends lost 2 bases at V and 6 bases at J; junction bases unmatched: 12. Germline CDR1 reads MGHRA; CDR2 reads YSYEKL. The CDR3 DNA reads TGCGCCAGCAGCCAAAGTCCCGGGACAGGGGATTGGGATGGCTACACCTTC. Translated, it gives CASSQSPGTGDWDGYTF.

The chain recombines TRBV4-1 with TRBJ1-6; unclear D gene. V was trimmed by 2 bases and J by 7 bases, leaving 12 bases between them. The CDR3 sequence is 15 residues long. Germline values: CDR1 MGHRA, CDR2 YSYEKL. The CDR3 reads CASSQQWAMNSPLHF. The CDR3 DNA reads TGCGCCAGCAGCCAACAGTGGGCCATGAATTCACCCCTCCACTTT.

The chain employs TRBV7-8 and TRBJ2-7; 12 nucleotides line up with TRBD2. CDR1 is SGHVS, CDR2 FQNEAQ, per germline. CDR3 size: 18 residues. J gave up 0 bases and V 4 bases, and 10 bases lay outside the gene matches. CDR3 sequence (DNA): TGTGCCAGCAGCTCCCCCGGGACTAGCGGGTTTAGCTCCTACGAGCAGTACTTC. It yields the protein CASSSPGTSGFSSYEQYF.